This T cell receptor beta chain was obtained from a study of blood T cell repertoires in COVID-19. Study-level information: Acute-phase and convalescent COVID-19 samples originated in the United States, Italy and Spain.

Trimming cost V 5 bases and J 4 bases, with 14 bases left between them. This CDR3 has 15 amino acids. Germline V lookup: CDR1 SEHNR, CDR2 FQNEAQ (reference sequence). Per the original data handling: Reference gene primer amplification yielded estimated nucleated cell counts. Assay used: immunoSEQ multiplex PCR; TCRdb lists only in-frame clones, some missing. V and J calls and clone size follow that table, whereas D and trimming were derived from the DNA. Here the sample spans around 72,000 clones, more than 85% being singletons. Sequenced: peripheral blood. The chain uses TRBV7-9 and TRBJ1-4; the D is unclear. This clonotype originated in a human donor with active COVID-19. The donor label of this sample is uncertain. The CDR3 DNA reads TGTGCCAGCAGCCTTACAGAGAACTTTAATGAAAAACTGTTTTTT. This sequence encodes CASSLTENFNEKLFF.